These T cell receptor beta chains were read from a single sample in a study of blood T cell repertoires in COVID-19. The protocol was immunoSEQ multiplex PCR, while the TCRdb copy is restricted to in-frame clones and leaves out a portion. The sample contains around 230,000 clones, 82% of which appear only once. Sample: peripheral blood. The source of these receptors is a woman aged 55-69 years with active or convalescent COVID-19. Each CDR3 is given with its conserved first and last residue. D genes are given only for firm matches. Rows may omit the clone size; those that give it use once, few, many or a size class.

- TRBJ1-4 TRBV21-1 - CASSKTGTGPFATNEKLFF TGTGCCAGCAGCAAAACCGGGACAGGGCCGTTTGCAACTAATGAAAAACTGTTTTTT
few TRBJ2-1 TRBV7-3 - CASSPFRGTTYNEQFF TGTGCCAGCAGCCCCTTTCGCGGGACCACCTACAATGAGCAGTTCTTC
once TRBJ2-2 TRBV29-1 TRBD1 CSGGTGAGELFF TGCAGCGGCGGGACAGGGGCCGGGGAGCTGTTTTTT
few TRBJ2-7 TRBV30 - CAWSRGSYEQYF TGTGCCTGGAGCAGGGGCTCCTACGAGCAGTACTTC
- TRBJ1-2 TRBV19 TRBD1 CASSTQQGKSGYTF TGTGCCAGTAGTACCCAACAGGGGAAGAGCGGCTACACCTTC
- TRBJ1-2 TRBV5-1 - CASSLVTSSNYGYTF TGCGCCAGCAGCTTGGTTACGAGCTCTAACTATGGCTACACCTTC
- TRBJ2-3 TRBV24-1 - CATSDSSGDTQYF TGTGCCACCAGCGACAGCTCGGGAGATACGCAGTATTTT
- TRBJ1-6 TRBV2 TRBD1 CASRRTGGRSPLHF TGTGCCAGCAGGCGGACAGGGGGCAGGTCACCCCTCCACTTT
- TRBJ1-3 TRBV30 - CAWSKGGRSGNTIYF TGTGCCTGGAGTAAGGGAGGACGCTCTGGAAACACCATATATTTT
- TRBJ2-3 TRBV18 - CASSPKSRDTQYF TGTGCCAGCTCACCAAAGAGCCGCGATACGCAGTATTTT
once TRBJ2-2 TRBV10-2 - CASSGPGNTGELFF TGCGCCAGCAGTGGCCCGGGGAACACCGGGGAGCTGTTTTTT
- TRBJ1-2 TRBV6-2/TRBV6-3 - CASSLDYNYGYTF TGTGCCAGCAGTTTGGACTATAACTATGGCTACACCTTC
- TRBJ1-5 TRBV30 TRBD1 CAWSKGQSNQPQHF TGTGCCTGGAGTAAGGGACAGAGCAATCAGCCCCAGCATTTT
- TRBJ2-1 TRBV5-1 TRBD1 CASSPEGQGDYNEQFF TGCGCCAGCAGCCCCGAGGGACAGGGGGACTACAATGAGCAGTTCTTC
- TRBJ1-3 TRBV7-9 - CASSLRDREIGNTIYF TGTGCCAGCAGCTTGAGGGACCGGGAGATAGGAAACACCATATATTTT
- TRBJ2-7 TRBV6-5 TRBD1 CASTAGDRGFTEQYF TGTGCCAGCACCGCTGGCGACAGGGGTTTCACCGAGCAGTACTTC